This T cell receptor beta chain was obtained from a study of cytomegalovirus exposure and HLA in healthy donors. The PCR made use of 60 Vbeta and 13 Jbeta primers. Generated by immunoSEQ multiplex PCR, the TCRdb table keeps only in-frame clones and is missing some. Here the sample spans roughly 180,000 clones, around four fifths being singletons. Sequenced input: PBMCs. The receptor comes from a man aged 25 to 40 in good health and CMV-seronegative.

CDR3 region: CASSYFENEKLFF. The CDR3 bases are TGTGCCAGCAGTTACTTTGAAAATGAAAAACTGTTTTTT. The chain uses TRBV27 and TRBJ1-4; D not certain. Trimming took 4 bases from V and 5 from J, leaving 8 bases between them. The CDR3 is made up of 13 amino acids. Looked up from germline, CDR1 is MNHEY and CDR2 is SMNVEV (reference sequence).